A single T cell receptor beta chain is shown here with its context. What it binds is not known. From germline, CDR1 is LNHDA and CDR2 SQIVND (reference sequence). The CDR3 totals 14 residues. V was pared by 3 bases and J by 9 bases, with 15 bases between. The sample belongs to a study of CD4 T cells in relation to SARS-CoV-2 and coronaviruses. Study as a whole: PBMCs were cultured with antigen for over nine days before TCR beta sequencing. Controls used an HIV-1 Nef peptide pool or no peptide.

Unexposed donor CD4+ T cells date from about 2011-2018, before the COVID-19 pandemic. CD4+ T cells were isolated from the cells after about 11 days of culture. Unexposed-donor CD4+ T cells were probed with SARS-CoV-2 S/N and four cold-coronavirus spikes, cells permitting. Sequenced by immunoSEQ multiplex PCR; TCRdb stores in-frame clones only, minus some. The table includes under 25,000 clones, around 74% detected once. The receptor comes from a human donor in good health. The gene calls are TRBV19 and TRBJ2-1, with D possibly TRBD1 on 6 matching bases. The sequenced material came from CD4+ T cells from PBMCs, cultured in vitro. The CDR3 protein is CASSILKQGFEQFF. CDR3 coding DNA: TGTGCCAGTAGTATCCTAAAACAGGGTTTTGAGCAGTTCTTC.